The clone carrying this TCR beta chain appeared once. Its target is not known. The record originates from a study of cytomegalovirus exposure and HLA in healthy donors. Study-wide results and limits: Among TCR sequences, most were rare, though some public TCRs appeared in many donors.

Vbeta (60) and Jbeta (13) primers were used in the PCR. TCRdb's table, derived via immunoSEQ multiplex PCR, lists solely in-frame clones and lacks some. The table records around 99,000 clones, approximately 81% of them present only once. The CDR3 contains 17 residues. CDR1 and CDR2 (germline): KGHSH, LQKENI. Between the trimmed V and J ends, which lost 1 base and 7 bases, there was a span of 19 bases. The sequenced material came from PBMCs. The chain combines TRBV18 with TRBJ1-4, with D tentatively TRBD1 (6 bases). The sequence derives from a woman aged 25-40 years in good health and CMV-seronegative. The CDR3 spells CASSPQSPGEFGEKLFF. In nucleotides, the CDR3 is TGTGCCAGCTCACCACAAAGTCCAGGGGAGTTCGGTGAAAAACTGTTTTTT.